Below, one T cell receptor (beta chain) is given with its context. The antigen remains unidentified. The trim removed 7 bases at V and 6 bases at J, leaving 12 bases unmatched. Germline V CDR1 and CDR2: MNHEY, SMNVEV (reference sequence). CDR3 length equals 15 residues. Sequencing of cultured CD4+ T cell DNA used the Oncomine TCR Beta short-read assay. TCRdb re-called the PCR reads with MiXCR, one entry per CDR3 protein. The table includes more than 9,000 distinct CDR3 sequences, 45% to 50% detected once. Specified treatment: roughly 10-day PBMC culture with coronavirus spike peptide pools or control peptides (ViraFEST assay). PCR-confirmed positives ranged from March to December 2020, preceding US Alpha, Beta and Delta variants. The data were taken from a study of vaccination and CD4 T cells after COVID-19. Overall study context: Convalescent cases comprised some 10 mild and one severe, all SARS-CoV-2 positive by nasal swab PCR. Some control cultures received a CEFX pool, which served as the positive control. Others received an HIV-1 Nef pool or no peptide. Two Hispanic individuals were among six male and four female convalescent patients.

Sequenced input: CD4+ T cells from blood, cultured in vitro. This TCR was sampled from a human donor who had recovered from COVID-19. The chain employs TRBV27 and TRBJ2-3; 8 nucleotides match TRBD2. CDR3 DNA: TGTGCCAGCAATCCACTTGGACTAGCTCTGGATACGCAGTATTTT. The encoded protein is CASNPLGLALDTQYF.